Listed below are T cell receptor beta chains from one sample, sequenced in a study of PD-L1 blockade in urothelial cancer. Measured with immunoSEQ multiplex PCR; TCRdb has only the in-frame clones, and not every one. The sample holds about 66,000 clones, around nine tenths seen once. The specimen comprised PBMCs, sampled around atezolizumab (anti-PD-L1) treatment. The receptors were gathered from a man in his fifties or sixties with urothelial cancer. CDR3s include the opening cysteine and the closing phenylalanine or tryptophan. Each record gives: V gene, D gene, clone size, J gene, CDR3 protein, CDR3 DNA. The D gene is left open where the match is weak. Clone size is not always given. Where it is, it says once, few, many or a class for expanded clones.

v_gene: TRBV4-2; d_gene: TRBD1; abundance: NA; j_gene: TRBJ2-7; CDR3aa: CASSRGTGSYEQYF; CDR3nt: TGTGCCAGCAGCAGGGGGACAGGGTCCTACGAGCAGTACTTC
v_gene: TRBV7-9; d_gene: TRBD2; abundance: NA; j_gene: TRBJ2-1; CDR3aa: CASSLTSGRGREQFF; CDR3nt: TGTGCCAGCAGCTTAACTAGCGGGAGGGGGCGTGAGCAGTTCTTC
v_gene: TRBV5-1; d_gene: NA; abundance: NA; j_gene: TRBJ1-1; CDR3aa: CASSEQRQMNTEAFF; CDR3nt: TGCGCCAGCAGCGAACAAAGACAGATGAACACTGAAGCTTTCTTT
v_gene: TRBV4-3; d_gene: NA; abundance: NA; j_gene: TRBJ2-3; CDR3aa: CASSQDTGTTTDTQYF; CDR3nt: TGCGCCAGCAGCCAAGATACGGGAACTACCACAGATACGCAGTATTTT
v_gene: TRBV29-1; d_gene: TRBD1; abundance: NA; j_gene: TRBJ2-3; CDR3aa: CSVPGTGVDTQYF; CDR3nt: TGCAGCGTGCCCGGGACAGGGGTTGATACGCAGTATTTT
v_gene: TRBV5-4; d_gene: NA; abundance: NA; j_gene: TRBJ1-3; CDR3aa: CASSSEGLSSGNTIYF; CDR3nt: TGTGCCAGCAGCTCAGAGGGTCTTTCCTCTGGAAACACCATATATTTT
v_gene: TRBV18; d_gene: NA; abundance: NA; j_gene: TRBJ2-6; CDR3aa: CASSPAGSGANVLTF; CDR3nt: TGTGCCAGCTCACCAGCAGGGTCTGGGGCCAACGTCCTGACTTTC
v_gene: TRBV28; d_gene: NA; abundance: NA; j_gene: TRBJ1-5; CDR3aa: CASTRKRQGSYSNQPQHF; CDR3nt: TGTGCCAGCACCAGAAAGAGGCAGGGCTCTTATAGCAATCAGCCCCAGCATTTT
v_gene: TRBV19; d_gene: TRBD1; abundance: few; j_gene: TRBJ1-1; CDR3aa: CASSFRQGKAFF; CDR3nt: TGTGCCAGTAGCTTTAGACAGGGAAAAGCTTTCTTT
v_gene: TRBV5-4; d_gene: NA; abundance: NA; j_gene: TRBJ2-7; CDR3aa: CASSSSLPAYEQYF; CDR3nt: TGTGCCAGCAGCTCAAGCCTCCCGGCCTACGAGCAGTACTTC
v_gene: TRBV21-1; d_gene: NA; abundance: NA; j_gene: TRBJ2-4; CDR3aa: CASSKEDGGAKNIQYF; CDR3nt: TGTGCCAGCAGCAAAGAAGATGGGGGGGCCAAAAACATTCAGTACTTC
v_gene: TRBV6-4; d_gene: NA; abundance: NA; j_gene: TRBJ1-5; CDR3aa: CASSDSISCAGVDQPQHF; CDR3nt: TGTGCCAGCAGTGACTCGATTTCATGCGCAGGGGTTGATCAGCCCCAGCATTTT
v_gene: TRBV9; d_gene: TRBD1; abundance: once; j_gene: TRBJ1-6; CDR3aa: CASSPRQGFNSPLHF; CDR3nt: TGTGCCAGCAGCCCGAGACAGGGATTTAATTCACCCCTCCACTTT
v_gene: TRBV6-1; d_gene: TRBD2; abundance: NA; j_gene: TRBJ2-5; CDR3aa: CASTPSGVLQETQYF; CDR3nt: TGTGCCAGCACCCCCAGCGGGGTCTTACAAGAGACCCAGTACTTC
v_gene: TRBV11-2; d_gene: NA; abundance: NA; j_gene: TRBJ2-7; CDR3aa: CASSQGAGTYYEQYF; CDR3nt: TGTGCCAGCAGCCAAGGAGCCGGAACCTACTACGAGCAGTACTTC
v_gene: TRBV28; d_gene: TRBD2; abundance: NA; j_gene: TRBJ2-4; CDR3aa: CASSLSGNGKNIQYF; CDR3nt: TGTGCCAGCAGTTTAAGCGGGAACGGGAAAAACATTCAGTACTTC
v_gene: TRBV5-1; d_gene: TRBD1; abundance: NA; j_gene: TRBJ2-7; CDR3aa: CASSLEGTGNPHEQYF; CDR3nt: TGCGCCAGCAGCTTGGAAGGGACAGGTAATCCCCACGAGCAGTACTTC
v_gene: TRBV4-1; d_gene: NA; abundance: NA; j_gene: TRBJ1-4; CDR3aa: CASSQGEDSGEKLFF; CDR3nt: TGCGCCAGCAGCCAAGGAGAAGACAGTGGGGAAAAACTGTTTTTT
v_gene: TRBV18; d_gene: TRBD1; abundance: NA; j_gene: TRBJ1-1; CDR3aa: CASSPGTGGISTEAFF; CDR3nt: TGTGCCAGCTCACCGGGGACAGGGGGGATTTCGACTGAAGCTTTCTTT